This entry lists 21 T cell receptor beta chains sequenced from one sample in a study of blood T cell repertoires in COVID-19. Produced via immunoSEQ multiplex PCR; TCRdb's table is partial and in-frame only. The sample shows some 150,000 clones, around 80% of them seen only once. The source material was peripheral blood. All receptors derive from a woman between 50 and 59 years old with acute or convalescent COVID-19.

The V gene is TRBV27, the J gene TRBJ2-7; perhaps TRBD1 as D (5 bases). The CDR3 loop spans 11 amino acids. Germline V lookup: CDR1 MNHEY, CDR2 SMNVEV (reference sequence). The V and J ends lost 8 bases and 5 bases respectively, with 10 bases between them. CDR3 in DNA: TGTGCCAGCCAGGGCTTTGACGAGCAGTACTTC. Its protein is CASQGFDEQYF.

This clone was observed a handful of times. This chain uses TRBV6-5 with TRBJ1-2; D not certain. Germline V gives CDR1 MNHEY, CDR2 SVGAGI. CDR3 length equals 13 residues. The V gene lost 2 bases and the J gene lost 3 bases, with 7 bases spanning the gap. The DNA for the CDR3 is TGTGCCAGCAGTTACGACACTCACTATGGCTACACCTTC. Translated: CASSYDTHYGYTF.

The gene calls are TRBV13 and TRBJ2-2, with D tentatively TRBD1 (5 bases). V lost 5 bases and J lost 5, with 9 bases in between. CDR3 length: 13 residues. CDR1 PRHDT and CDR2 FYEKMQ come from the germline V gene (reference sequence). CDR3 DNA: TGTGCCAGCAGCCCAGCAGGGACCGGGGAGCTGTTTTTT. Translation: CASSPAGTGELFF.

The CDR3 DNA is TGTGCCAGCTCACCACCGAACAGGGCGGGTGGCTACACCTTC. Protein sequence: CASSPPNRAGGYTF. The chain uses TRBV18 and TRBJ1-2; D perhaps matches TRBD1 (6 bases). The CDR3 consists of 14 residues. Germline loops: CDR1 KGHSH, CDR2 LQKENI. V was trimmed by 0 bases and J by 7 bases, leaving 12 bases between them.

This sequence joins TRBV7-9 and TRBJ2-1, with 9 bases aligning to TRBD2. The CDR3 runs 15 residues. V gave up 1 base and J gave up 4 bases; unmatched junction bases: 2. The germline V gene encodes CDR1 SEHNR and CDR2 FQNEAQ (reference sequence). This chain's CDR3 is CASSLGLAEYNEQFF. CDR3 DNA sequence: TGTGCCAGCAGCTTAGGACTAGCGGAATACAATGAGCAGTTCTTC.

This chain links TRBV4-1 with TRBJ2-1; the match to TRBD1 covers 7 bases. The J segment lost 8 bases and the V segment lost 0 bases, leaving 10 bases of the junction unmatched. The CDR3 sequence is 16 residues long. The germline V gene has CDR1 MGHRA and CDR2 YSYEKL. CDR3 in amino acids: CASSQEGRRGYDEQFF. The CDR3 bases are TGCGCCAGCAGCCAAGAAGGTCGCAGGGGGTACGATGAGCAGTTCTTC.

V gene TRBV9 combines with J gene TRBJ2-1; no definite D call. CDR3 length: 11 residues. V was trimmed by 7 bases and J by 7 bases, leaving 9 bases between them. From germline, CDR1 is SGDLS and CDR2 YYNGEE. The CDR3 loop is CASGGGNEQFF. CDR3 bases: TGTGCCAGCGGCGGCGGAAATGAGCAGTTCTTC.

V and J are TRBV11-2 and TRBJ1-1; D remains unclear. The length of the CDR3 is 12 residues. The germline V gene has CDR1 SGHAT and CDR2 FQNNGV. With 3 bases removed from V and 1 base from J, the gap between germline ends came to 3 bases. CDR3 nucleotides: TGTGCCAGCAGCTTTAGGAACACTGAAGCTTTCTTT. Translating it yields CASSFRNTEAFF.

This rearrangement joins TRBV10-2 to TRBJ1-1, with a weak D call TRBD1 (5 bases). In germline, CDR1 is WSHSY, CDR2 SAAADI. Trimming cost V 6 bases and J 5 bases, with 16 bases left between them. The CDR3 loop spans 14 amino acids. The CDR3 loop is CASRRTAGGTEAFF. For the CDR3, the DNA is TGCGCCAGCAGGAGAACGGCGGGGGGGACTGAAGCTTTCTTT.

The gene calls are TRBV6-1 and TRBJ2-4; 10 bases line up with TRBD1. This CDR3 has 22 amino acids. J was trimmed by 3 bases and V by 0 bases; bases with no gene match: 20. Per germline, CDR1 MNHNS and CDR2 SASEGT. The CDR3 region is CASSEALTWTGGSLTIKNIQYF. The CDR3 DNA reads TGTGCCAGCAGTGAAGCGCTCACCTGGACAGGGGGGTCATTAACGATCAAAAACATTCAGTACTTC.

The chain has TRBV7-2 and TRBJ2-2, with D tentatively TRBD2 (6 bases). The CDR3 consists of 13 residues. The germline V and J ends were trimmed by 5 bases and 9 bases, with 13 bases remaining between them. Looked up from germline, CDR1 is SGHTA and CDR2 is FQGNSA. The CDR3 region is CASSPRDSRELFF. The CDR3 DNA reads as TGTGCCAGCAGCCCTCGGGACTCCAGGGAGCTGTTTTTT.

The chain combines TRBV2 with TRBJ2-7; 13 nucleotides line up with TRBD2. With V trimmed by 6 bases and J by 0 bases, 2 bases remained unmatched. The germline CDR1 and CDR2 sequences are SNHLY and FYNNEI. The CDR3 has 15 amino acids. The CDR3 sequence is CASRGTSGASYEQYF. The CDR3 coding sequence is TGTGCCAGCAGAGGGACTAGCGGGGCCTCCTACGAGCAGTACTTC.

This chain uses TRBV6-6 with TRBJ2-5; 9 bases are shared with TRBD1. CDR1 MNHNY and CDR2 SVGAGI come from the germline V gene (reference sequence). V dropped 6 bases and J dropped 4; count of bases not matched to a gene: 6. This CDR3 region has 14 residues. The CDR3 reads CASRRTGDGETQYF. Written as DNA, the CDR3 is TGTGCCAGCAGACGGACAGGGGATGGAGAGACCCAGTACTTC.

The rearrangement joins TRBV28 to TRBJ1-6, with unresolved D. V dropped 10 bases and J dropped 6 bases, with 13 bases sitting between them. Germline loops: CDR1 MDHEN, CDR2 SYDVKM. CDR3 length: 13 residues. The CDR3 DNA is TGTGCCACCAAGAGGGATCCTAATTCACCCCTCCACTTT. Translating it yields CATKRDPNSPLHF.

The CDR3 region is CATKRGGSEKLFF. DNA for the CDR3: TGTGCCACCAAGAGGGGAGGTAGCGAAAAACTGTTTTTT. The chain joins TRBV6-5 to TRBJ1-4; maybe TRBD1 (5 bases). The CDR3 is 13 amino acids. The V end lost 10 bases, the J end lost 8 bases, and 17 bases lay between the germline ends. Germline CDR1 MNHEY, CDR2 SVGAGI.

The CDR3 loop reads CASSLLSGTYEQYF. CDR3 DNA: TGTGCCAGCAGCTTGTTATCGGGTACCTACGAGCAGTACTTC. This chain joins TRBV5-5 and TRBJ2-7; D is unresolved. The CDR3 is 14 amino acids. Trimming cost V 1 base and J 2 bases, with 10 bases left between them. Germline CDR1 is SGHKS and CDR2 is YYEKEE (reference sequence).

The chain combines TRBV28 with TRBJ2-3; the D gene is possibly TRBD1 (5 bases). The CDR3 runs 15 residues. From germline, CDR1 is MDHEN and CDR2 SYDVKM. Trimming cost V 6 bases and J 0 bases, with 13 bases left between them. The CDR3 coding sequence is TGTGCCAGCAGCCCCCTGGGGCCTAGCACAGATACGCAGTATTTT. Protein product: CASSPLGPSTDTQYF.

This chain links TRBV4-3 with TRBJ2-7; possibly TRBD2 for D (6 bases). Looked up from germline, CDR1 is LGHNA and CDR2 is YSLEER. CDR3 length: 15 amino acids. V was clipped by 1 base and J by 2 bases, with 12 bases between them. CDR3 amino acids: CASSQVEAGTYEQYF. CDR3 DNA sequence: TGCGCCAGCAGCCAAGTTGAGGCGGGAACCTACGAGCAGTACTTC.

This clone was found once. The chain carries TRBV28 and TRBJ2-2, with D possibly TRBD1 on 5 matching bases. Germline V gene data show CDR1 as MDHEN and CDR2 as SYDVKM. V lost 11 bases, J lost 6 bases, and 13 bases lay in between. The length of the CDR3 is 12 residues. CDR3 bases: TGTGCCGCAGGGCCCCCAGCCGGGGAGCTGTTTTTT. It codes for CAAGPPAGELFF.

This clone was detected a few times. The same CDR3 also results from other DNA sequences found in this sample. The chain has TRBV7-6 and TRBJ2-7, with 9 positions matching TRBD1. Looked up from germline, CDR1 is SGHVS and CDR2 is FNYEAQ. The CDR3 contains 15 residues. Trimming took 2 bases from V and 2 from J; bases not matched to a gene: 4. The chain's CDR3 is CASSLTGTGPYEQYF. DNA for the CDR3: TGTGCCAGCAGCTTAACGGGGACAGGGCCCTACGAGCAGTACTTC. Looking up the rest from reference TRBV7-6 and TRBJ2-7 gives the full variable domain: GAGVSQSPRYKVTKRGQDVALRCDPISGHVSLYWYRQALGQGPEFLTYFNYEAQQDKSGLPNDRFSAERPEGSISTLTIQRTEQRDSAMYRCASSLTGTGPYEQYFGPGTRLTVT.

The chain links TRBV9 to TRBJ1-1; D remains ambiguous. CDR3 size: 14 residues. Germline V gene sequence: CDR1 SGDLS, CDR2 YYNGEE. Trimming shortened V by 4 bases and J by 1 base, and 11 bases separated the two germline ends. DNA for the CDR3: TGTGCCAGCAGCCCGAGCCTCGAGAACACTGAAGCTTTCTTT. Translated, it gives CASSPSLENTEAFF.